The source of this T cell receptor beta chain is a study of PD-1 blockade in classical Hodgkin lymphoma. Sample time point: cycle 4 day 1 (C4D1), after 6 weeks of nivolumab. Every patient experienced relapse after autologous stem cell transplantation, and brentuximab vedotin exposure varied. Assay: immunoSEQ multiplex PCR; the TCRdb copy retains only in-frame clones and omits some. The sample yields 46,000 or so clones, about three quarters seen once. CDR1 is SGDLS, CDR2 YYNGEE, per germline. This CDR3 has 16 residues. After removal of 0 bases from V and 5 bases from J, the junction contained 8 bases not matched to a gene.

The receptor's source is a human donor with classical Hodgkin lymphoma. Sequenced here: peripheral blood mononuclear cells (PBMCs), sampled before the fourth cycle of nivolumab. This chain uses TRBV9 with TRBJ1-2; 9 nucleotides match TRBD1. Here the CDR3 reads CASSVDGQGRGYGYTF. CDR3 DNA sequence: TGTGCCAGCAGCGTAGATGGACAGGGGAGGGGTTATGGCTACACCTTC.